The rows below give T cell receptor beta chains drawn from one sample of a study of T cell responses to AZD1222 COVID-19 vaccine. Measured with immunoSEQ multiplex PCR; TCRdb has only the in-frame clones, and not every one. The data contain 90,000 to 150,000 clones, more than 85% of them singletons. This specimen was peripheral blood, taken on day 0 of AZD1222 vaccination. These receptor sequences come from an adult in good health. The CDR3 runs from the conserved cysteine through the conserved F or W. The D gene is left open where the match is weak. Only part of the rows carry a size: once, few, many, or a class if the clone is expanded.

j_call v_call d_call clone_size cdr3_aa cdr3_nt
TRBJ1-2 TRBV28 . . CASSLPIRTGPGYTF TGTGCCAGCAGTCTTCCCATCAGGACGGGGCCTGGCTACACCTTC
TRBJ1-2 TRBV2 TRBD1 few CASTGGGRFGYGYTF TGTGCCAGCACCGGAGGGGGCCGGTTTGGCTATGGCTACACCTTC
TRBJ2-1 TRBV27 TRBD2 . CASSSLAGVYEQFF TGTGCCAGCAGTAGCCTAGCGGGAGTGTATGAGCAGTTCTTC
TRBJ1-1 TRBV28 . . CASSSPRTVNTEAFF TGTGCCAGCAGTTCCCCCCGGACGGTCAACACTGAAGCTTTCTTT
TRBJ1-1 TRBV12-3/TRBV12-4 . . CASSESSSTEAFF TGTGCCAGCAGTGAGAGCTCTTCCACTGAAGCTTTCTTT
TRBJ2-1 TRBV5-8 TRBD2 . CASSLVVLAGGRLNNEQFF TGTGCCAGCAGCTTGGTAGTTCTAGCGGGAGGGCGCTTGAACAATGAGCAGTTCTTC
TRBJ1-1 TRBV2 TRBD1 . CASRGQLFTGTGMNTEAFF TGTGCCAGCAGAGGCCAATTATTTACCGGGACAGGTATGAACACTGAAGCTTTCTTT
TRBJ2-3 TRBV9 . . CASSVDDTQYF TGTGCCAGCAGCGTAGATGATACGCAGTATTTT
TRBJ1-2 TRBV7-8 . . CASSPLASPSANYGYTF TGTGCCAGCAGCCCCCTGGCTAGCCCTTCCGCTAACTATGGCTACACCTTC
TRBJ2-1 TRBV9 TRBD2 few CASSPRGVSYNEQFF TGTGCCAGCAGCCCCCGGGGGGTCTCCTACAATGAGCAGTTCTTC